Presented here are 6 T cell receptor beta chains from one specimen sequenced in a study of cytomegalovirus exposure and HLA in healthy donors. The study ran its PCR with 60 Vbeta and 13 Jbeta primers. Using immunoSEQ multiplex PCR, the repertoire was profiled, and TCRdb retains in-frame clones only, with some absent. In the table there are about 160,000 clones, around 80% of which are singletons. The sequencing sample was made of PBMCs. The receptors here all came from a man in his late teens or twenties in good health and CMV-seropositive.

This chain links TRBV7-2 with TRBJ2-4; 12 positions agree with TRBD2. CDR3 length: 16 amino acids. Germline values: CDR1 SGHTA, CDR2 FQGNSA. V lost 5 bases and J lost 1; bases outside the gene matches: 3. In DNA form, the CDR3 reads TGTGCCAGCAGCAAAACTAGCGGGGGGGCCAAAAACATTCAGTACTTC. This codes for CASSKTSGGAKNIQYF. Full variable domain (outside the CDR3, taken from reference TRBV7-2 and TRBJ2-4): GAGVSQSPSNKVTEKGKDVELRCDPISGHTALYWYRQSLGQGLEFLIYFQGNSAPDKSGLPSDRFSAERTGGSVSTLTIQRTQQEDSAVYLCASSKTSGGAKNIQYFGAGTRLSVL.

The V and J genes are TRBV10-3 and TRBJ2-2; D gene uncertain. CDR3 length: 12 residues. Trimming stripped 8 bases from V and 1 base from J, with 5 bases between. In germline, CDR1 is ENHRY, CDR2 SYGVKD. CDR3 sequence: CAIQMNTGELFF. DNA of the CDR3: TGTGCCATCCAGATGAACACCGGGGAGCTGTTTTTT.

V gene TRBV6-1 combines with J gene TRBJ2-7; 8 bases align to TRBD1. Germline V gives CDR1 MNHNS, CDR2 SASEGT. J lost 4 bases, V lost 7 bases, and 9 bases had no gene match. The CDR3 sequence is 14 residues long. The CDR3 here is CASTGTGSVYEQYF. CDR3 DNA sequence: TGTGCCAGCACCGGGACAGGTTCTGTGTACGAGCAGTACTTC.

This clone has only one observation. CDR3 sequence reads: CSIHGVVGLSSGANVLTF. Written as DNA, the CDR3 is TGTTCCATCCACGGGGTTGTGGGCCTATCCTCTGGGGCCAACGTCCTGACTTTC. The V and J genes are TRBV7-9 and TRBJ2-6, with a weak D call TRBD2 (5 bases). CDR1 and CDR2 from the germline V gene are SEHNR and FQNEAQ (reference sequence). The CDR3 length is 18 residues. The full variable domain, its missing parts supplied by reference TRBV7-9 and TRBJ2-6, is DTGVSQNPRHKITKRGQNVTFRCDPISEHNRLYWYRQTLGQGPEFLTYFQNEAQLEKSRLLSDRFSAERPKGSFSTLEIQRTEQGDSAMYLCSIHGVVGLSSGANVLTFGAGSRLTVL.

A single count supports this clone. This chain connects TRBV10-2 to TRBJ2-1, with no clear D. CDR1 is WSHSY and CDR2 is SAAADI in the germline V gene. The CDR3 spans 15 residues. The V end was cut by 6 bases, the J end by 0 bases, with 12 bases between. The CDR3 DNA is TGCGCCAGCAGGGTGTTCTCGAGCTCCTACAATGAGCAGTTCTTC. Translated, it gives CASRVFSSSYNEQFF.

This clone has just a few counts. The chain joins TRBV4-3 to TRBJ1-2; D remains unclear. V was clipped by 0 bases and J by 4 bases, with 9 bases between them. This CDR3 spans 14 amino acids. Germline V gives CDR1 LGHNA, CDR2 YSLEER. CDR3 region: CASSQDLQVYGYTF. The CDR3 nucleotides read TGCGCCAGCAGCCAAGATTTGCAGGTCTATGGCTACACCTTC.